The T cell receptor beta chain described here comes from a study of blood T cell repertoires in COVID-19. Study-wide background: Researchers got acute and convalescent COVID-19 samples from the United States, Italy and Spain. Nucleic acid was either cDNA or gDNA, and it came from T cells, B-cell-depleted T cells, or PBMCs.

Per the germline V gene, CDR1 is SGDLS and CDR2 is YYNGEE. J lost 2 bases, V lost 3 bases, and 5 bases had no gene match. The CDR3 has 16 amino acids. In the study's own analysis: Estimation of nucleated cell counts relied on the amplification of reference gene primers. Here immunoSEQ multiplex PCR was the method, and the copy in TCRdb shows in-frame clones only, minus some. That table furnishes V, J and clone size, whereas the DNA furnished D and trimming. The top ten clones hold under 9% of a sample with approximately 110,000 clones, about 88% of them seen once. This sequence originates from a woman aged 65 to 85 who had recovered from COVID-19. This rearrangement joins TRBV9 to TRBJ2-1, with TRBD2 matching over 10 bases. The sample taken for sequencing was peripheral blood. In DNA, the CDR3 is TGTGCCAGCAGCGATGGCCTAGCGGGGGCCTACAATGAGCAGTTCTTC. Protein product: CASSDGLAGAYNEQFF.